Each of the 28 T cell receptor beta chains below was sequenced from the same sample in a study of response to subunit inactivated influenza vaccine. TCRdb reprocessed the RT-PCR reads via MiXCR and lists one record per CDR3 protein. Of approximately 500,000 distinct CDR3 sequences listed, approximately 15% are singletons. This specimen was PBMCs from blood, taken approximately 12 days after vaccination. The receptors stem from a man aged 45 to 65 who received an inactivated influenza vaccine.

This clonotype was recorded a few times. This chain links TRBV7-9 with TRBJ2-5; D gene uncertain. Trimming stripped 4 bases from V and 1 base from J, with 7 bases between. Germline values: CDR1 SEHNR, CDR2 FQNEAQ (reference sequence). This CDR3 spans 13 amino acids. CDR3 protein: CASSSSFQETQYF. CDR3 coding DNA: TGTGCCAGCAGCTCTTCCTTCCAAGAGACCCAGTACTTC.

The CDR3 DNA sequence: TGTGCCAGCAGTCGGGCAATGTCGAATTCACCCCTCCACTTT. This gives the protein CASSRAMSNSPLHF. The chain couples TRBV6-1 to TRBJ1-6, with D uncertain. The ends were cut back, 5 bases at V and 7 bases at J, with 12 bases in the middle. The CDR3 runs 14 residues. Germline CDR1 is MNHNS and CDR2 is SASEGT.

This clonotype was observed a handful of times. This chain links TRBV15 with TRBJ2-7; 7 bases line up with TRBD1. The junction had 11 bases not matched to a gene; V was cut back by 5 bases and J by 7 bases. The germline V gene has CDR1 LNHNV and CDR2 YYDKDF (reference sequence). This CDR3 is 14 amino acids long. CDR3 sequence: CATSGTNRGGEQYF. CDR3 in DNA: TGTGCCACCAGCGGGACCAACAGGGGTGGTGAGCAGTACTTC.

This chain connects TRBV7-2 to TRBJ1-5; unclear D gene. The CDR3 totals 13 residues. The germline gives CDR1 SGHTA, CDR2 FQGNSA. Trimming took 7 bases from V and 4 from J, leaving 11 bases between them. This CDR3 reads CASNVAQNQPQHF. CDR3 DNA sequence: TGTGCCAGCAATGTTGCCCAAAATCAGCCCCAGCATTTT. Full variable domain (remainder filled in from reference TRBV7-2 and TRBJ1-5): GAGVSQSPSNKVTEKGKDVELRCDPISGHTALYWYRQSLGQGLEFLIYFQGNSAPDKSGLPSDRFSAERTGGSVSTLTIQRTQQEDSAVYLCASNVAQNQPQHFGDGTRLSIL.

At least ten counts were recorded for this clonotype. The chain couples TRBV20-1 to TRBJ2-7; D gene uncertain. Trimming took off 3 bases at V and 6 bases at J, with 12 bases between the two ends. Germline values: CDR1 DFQATT, CDR2 SNEGSKA (reference sequence). CDR3 length: 12 amino acids. The DNA for the CDR3 is TGCAGTGCTAGGACCATACTGGCCGAGCAGTACTTC. It codes for CSARTILAEQYF.

This rearrangement joins TRBV6-7 to TRBJ1-4; D is possibly TRBD1 (6 bases). TRBV6-7 falls under the ORF class, with uncertain function. V dropped 4 bases and J dropped 5 bases, with 11 bases sitting between them. The CDR3 loop spans 14 amino acids. CDR3 sequence reads: CASSSQGVNEKLFF. The CDR3 DNA follows: TGTGCCAGCAGTTCACAGGGTGTAAATGAAAAACTGTTTTTT.

This clonotype was counted between two and nine times. This rearrangement joins TRBV29-1 to TRBJ2-7, with TRBD2 identical over 9 bases. Germline loops: CDR1 SQVTM, CDR2 ANQGSEA. The trim removed 8 bases at V and 3 bases at J, leaving 14 bases unmatched. CDR3 length: 15 amino acids. The CDR3 here is CSPVGMVAGDYEQYF. CDR3 DNA: TGCAGCCCAGTTGGTATGGTAGCGGGAGACTACGAGCAGTACTTC.

The V gene is TRBV2, the J gene TRBJ2-7; D is possibly TRBD1 (5 bases). The CDR3 covers 15 residues. Germline lookup yields CDR1 SNHLY and CDR2 FYNNEI. V was cut by 2 bases and J by 1 base, with 12 bases left in between. The CDR3 spells CASSESRVESYEQYF. The DNA for the CDR3 is TGTGCCAGCAGTGAATCCAGGGTCGAATCCTACGAGCAGTACTTC.

This clonotype showed up many times. The chain employs TRBV12-3 or TRBV12-4 and TRBJ2-3, with unresolved D. The CDR3 has 14 amino acids. The ends were cut back, 6 bases at V and 0 bases at J, with 10 bases in the middle. DNA of the CDR3: TGTGCCAGCAGCACAGACCGGAGCACAGATACGCAGTATTTT. The encoded protein is CASSTDRSTDTQYF.

This clonotype showed up just a few times. V gene TRBV7-3 combines with J gene TRBJ2-5; no clear D. Trimming took off 8 bases at V and 7 bases at J, with 14 bases between the two ends. CDR3 size: 12 residues. CDR1 is SGHTA and CDR2 is FQGTGA in the germline V gene. In nucleotides, the CDR3 is TGTGCCAGCGGTAGAGGATCGGGGACCCAGTACTTC. Translated, it gives CASGRGSGTQYF.

The V and J genes are TRBV6-2 or TRBV6-3 and TRBJ2-2; TRBD1 aligns across 8 bases. The CDR3 length is 16 residues. V lost 5 bases and J lost 0; bases outside the gene matches: 5. Germline V gives CDR1 MNHEY, CDR2 SVGEGT. This CDR3 is CASSPQGATNTGELFF. The DNA of the CDR3 is TGTGCCAGCAGTCCGCAGGGGGCGACGAACACCGGGGAGCTGTTTTTT.

This clonotype was counted at least ten times. The rearrangement uses TRBV6-5 and TRBJ2-3; 14 bases are shared with TRBD2. The CDR3 covers 17 residues. From germline, CDR1 is MNHEY and CDR2 SVGAGI. V lost 6 bases to trimming and J lost 1 base; unmatched junction nucleotides: 6. As DNA, the CDR3 is TGTGCCAGCAGCTCTACGGGACTAGCGGGAGGCACAGATACGCAGTATTTT. This codes for CASSSTGLAGGTDTQYF.

The rearrangement links TRBV25-1 to TRBJ1-6; weak D call: TRBD1 (5 bases). The V end was cut by 3 bases, the J end by 10 bases, with 16 bases between. This CDR3 contains 15 residues. Germline values: CDR1 MGHDK, CDR2 SYGVNS. The CDR3 DNA reads TGTGCCAGCAGTGACCCGGGGACGGGGGACTCACCCCTCCACTTT. This sequence encodes CASSDPGTGDSPLHF.

This clonotype was seen a handful of times. J is TRBJ2-1 and V is TRBV5-1, with D perhaps given as TRBD1 or TRBD2 (5 bases each). The CDR3 contains 15 residues. CDR1 SGHRS and CDR2 YFSETQ come from the germline V gene. The V end lost 4 bases, the J end lost 5 bases, and 16 bases lay between the germline ends. The CDR3: CASSPGRLGDNEQFF. The CDR3 DNA follows: TGCGCCAGCAGCCCCGGACGGTTGGGGGACAATGAGCAGTTCTTC. The full variable domain, rest sourced from reference TRBV5-1 and TRBJ2-1, is KAGVTQTPRYLIKTRGQQVTLSCSPISGHRSVSWYQQTPGQGLQFLFEYFSETQRNKGNFPGRFSGRQFSNSRSEMNVSTLELGDSALYLCASSPGRLGDNEQFFGPGTRLTVL.

The genes are TRBV15 and TRBJ2-3, with TRBD2 identical over 10 bases. Germline CDR1 reads LNHNV; CDR2 reads YYDKDF (reference sequence). The CDR3 totals 16 residues. The ends lost 5 bases at V and 3 bases at J; junction bases unmatched: 8. The CDR3 protein is CATSGGLAGATDTQYF. In DNA, the CDR3 is TGTGCCACCAGCGGGGGTCTAGCGGGAGCGACAGATACGCAGTATTTT.

In its sample, this clonotype was seen many times. This chain connects TRBV2 to TRBJ2-5; D possibly corresponds to TRBD1 (5 bases). Trimming took off 7 bases at V and 3 bases at J, with 9 bases between the two ends. This CDR3 is 12 amino acids long. Germline lookup yields CDR1 SNHLY and CDR2 FYNNEI. The CDR3 DNA sequence: TGTGCCAGCAAGACAGAAGAAGAGACCCAGTACTTC. Translating gives CASKTEEETQYF.

This clonotype has just a few counts. This chain uses TRBV20-1 with TRBJ1-2; 8 bases agree with TRBD1. In germline, CDR1 is DFQATT, CDR2 SNEGSKA (reference sequence). This CDR3 is built from 13 residues. Trimming took 4 bases from V and 6 from J; bases not matched to a gene: 7. CDR3 DNA sequence: TGCAGTGCTAATAATCAGGGGGCGCATGGCTACACCTTC. Translated: CSANNQGAHGYTF.

This rearrangement joins TRBV7-2 to TRBJ2-2, with a tentative D call TRBD2 (6 bases). CDR3 length: 15 amino acids. The germline V and J ends were trimmed by 3 bases and 4 bases, with 12 bases remaining between them. Germline values: CDR1 SGHTA, CDR2 FQGNSA. The CDR3 sequence: CASSFTTAGTGELFF. The CDR3 nucleotides are TGTGCCAGCAGCTTTACGACAGCGGGCACCGGGGAGCTGTTTTTT.

The rearrangement uses TRBV6-2 or TRBV6-3 and TRBJ2-7; 8 bases agree with TRBD1. The CDR3 consists of 15 residues. V lost 6 bases, J lost 2 bases, and 9 bases stayed unmatched. Germline lookup yields CDR1 MNHEY and CDR2 SVGEGT. CDR3 sequence reads: CASSRTQGGTYEQYF. CDR3 bases: TGTGCCAGCAGCCGAACACAGGGGGGAACCTACGAGCAGTACTTC.

This clonotype showed up just a few times. The J gene is TRBJ2-7, the V gene TRBV6-5; 11 positions agree with TRBD1. The CDR3 sequence is 14 residues long. The ends lost 2 bases at V and 9 bases at J; junction bases unmatched: 6. The V gene's germline CDR1 is MNHEY and CDR2 SVGAGI. CDR3 bases: TGTGCCAGCAGTTACCCGGGACAGGGGGGTAGGCAGTACTTC. This codes for CASSYPGQGGRQYF.

The chain uses TRBV29-1 and TRBJ1-2; no clear D gene. The CDR3 is 14 residues long. Germline V gene data show CDR1 as SQVTM and CDR2 as ANQGSEA. V was pared by 0 bases and J by 0 bases, with 8 bases between. The CDR3 DNA reads TGCAGCGTTGAAGAGTTGGGAGCTAACTATGGCTACACCTTC. Its translation is CSVEELGANYGYTF.

This chain links TRBV5-1 with TRBJ2-7; 7 bases line up with TRBD1. V dropped 1 base and J dropped 1; count of bases not matched to a gene: 11. This CDR3 contains 17 residues. Per the germline V gene, CDR1 is SGHRS and CDR2 is YFSETQ. CDR3 coding DNA: TGCGCCAGCAGCTTGAATGCTGGAACAGGGGATTCCTACGAGCAGTACTTC. As protein: CASSLNAGTGDSYEQYF.

V and J are TRBV5-1 and TRBJ2-2; D gene ambiguous. Between the trimmed V and J ends, which lost 7 bases and 0 bases, there was a span of 13 bases. The CDR3 spans 15 residues. Germline V gives CDR1 SGHRS, CDR2 YFSETQ. CDR3 loop: CASRLRLANTGELFF. In DNA, the CDR3 is TGCGCCAGCCGTTTGAGACTCGCGAACACCGGGGAGCTGTTTTTT. The full variable domain, its missing parts supplied by reference TRBV5-1 and TRBJ2-2, is KAGVTQTPRYLIKTRGQQVTLSCSPISGHRSVSWYQQTPGQGLQFLFEYFSETQRNKGNFPGRFSGRQFSNSRSEMNVSTLELGDSALYLCASRLRLANTGELFFGEGSRLTVL.

This clonotype was counted only a few times. The CDR3 here is CSASLAGGPNEQYF. The CDR3 nucleotides read TGCAGTGCCTCACTAGCGGGAGGGCCCAACGAGCAGTACTTC. V and J are TRBV20-1 and TRBJ2-7; 13 nucleotides match TRBD2. Per germline, CDR1 DFQATT and CDR2 SNEGSKA (reference sequence). Trimming removed 6 bases from V and 5 bases from J; junction bases left unmatched: 7. The length of the CDR3 is 14 residues.

The V call is TRBV3-1, the J call TRBJ2-7, with D hard to call. V was trimmed by 3 bases and J by 3 bases, leaving 6 bases between them. The CDR3 runs to 12 residues. From germline, CDR1 is LGHDT and CDR2 YNNKEL (reference sequence). The CDR3 nucleotides read TGTGCCAGCAGCCATGCAGACTACGAGCAGTACTTC. This codes for CASSHADYEQYF.

The chain combines TRBV3-1 with TRBJ2-7; a possible D gene is TRBD2 (6 bases). Germline V gives CDR1 LGHDT, CDR2 YNNKEL (reference sequence). Trimming removed 4 bases at V and 4 bases at J, with 17 bases between. The CDR3 is made up of 15 amino acids. As DNA, the CDR3 is TGTGCCAGCAGCCCGCGGGACCCCACCAGTTACGAGCAGTACTTC. It specifies CASSPRDPTSYEQYF.

This sequence joins TRBV20-1 and TRBJ1-4; D gene unclear. The germline CDR1 and CDR2 sequences are DFQATT and SNEGSKA (reference sequence). The V end lost 3 bases, the J end lost 4 bases, and 15 bases lay between the germline ends. The CDR3 sequence is 15 residues long. CDR3 in DNA: TGCAGTGCTAGGCCCCCAGCCCCCAGTAATGAAAAACTGTTTTTT. This translates into CSARPPAPSNEKLFF.

This rearrangement joins TRBV4-3 to TRBJ1-2, with no clear D. CDR3 length: 14 amino acids. The germline V gene has CDR1 LGHNA and CDR2 YSLEER. With 6 bases removed from V and 1 base from J, the gap between germline ends came to 12 bases. The CDR3 DNA reads as TGCGCCAGCAGAGACCCGACGGATAACTATGGCTACACCTTC. Its translation: CASRDPTDNYGYTF.